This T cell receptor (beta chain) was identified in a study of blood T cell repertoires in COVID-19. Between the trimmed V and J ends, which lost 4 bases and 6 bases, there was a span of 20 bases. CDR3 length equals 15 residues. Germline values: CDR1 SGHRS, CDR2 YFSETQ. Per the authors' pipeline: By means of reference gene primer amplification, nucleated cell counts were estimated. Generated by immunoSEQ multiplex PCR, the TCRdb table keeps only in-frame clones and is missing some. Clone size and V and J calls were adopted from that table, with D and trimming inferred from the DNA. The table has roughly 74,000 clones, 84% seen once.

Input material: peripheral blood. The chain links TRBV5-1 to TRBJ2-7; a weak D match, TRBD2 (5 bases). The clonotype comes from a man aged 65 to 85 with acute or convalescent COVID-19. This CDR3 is CASSPRDGESGEQYF. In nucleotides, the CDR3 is TGCGCCAGCAGCCCTAGAGACGGGGAATCGGGCGAGCAGTACTTC.